This T cell receptor beta chain was observed in a study of T cells in Graves' hyperthyroidism and ophthalmopathy. Study-wide background: At the time of initial diagnosis and before any treatment, peripheral blood was collected.

Template material for amplifying TCR beta CDR3 regions consisted of RNA transcripts. In the first-round RT-PCR of the TCR CDR3, the HTBI primer set was used. TCRdb used MiXCR to reprocess the multiplex PCR reads, holding one entry per CDR3 protein. The sample comprises over 500,000 distinct CDR3 sequences, 14% of which are singletons, and over 11% rests with the top ten. Every diagnosis used clinical symptoms, serum thyroxine and TRAb, thyroid ultrasound and orbital computed tomography. The authors took PBMCs from over 8.5 ml fresh peripheral blood. This clonotype was detected ten times or more. The target antigen is unknown. Overall study results and limits: The model forecast ophthalmopathy, anticipating it by a median around 6.9 months before onset.

Trimming at V came to 8 bases and at J to 3 bases, leaving 6 bases not matched to a gene. The CDR3 sequence is 14 residues long. Sequences were obtained from blood. The chain links TRBV12-3 or TRBV12-4 to TRBJ1-4; 7 bases agree with TRBD1. The sequence was obtained from a middle-aged woman with Graves' hyperthyroidism. The CDR3 sequence: CASATGFANEKLFF. Written as DNA, the CDR3 is TGTGCCAGCGCGACAGGGTTTGCTAATGAAAAACTGTTTTTT.